This TCR beta chain derives from a study of T-cell reconstitution after alpha-beta-depleted transplantation in children. There are many counts of this clonotype. The germline CDR1 and CDR2 sequences are SGHRS and YFSETQ. V dropped 3 bases and J dropped 0 bases, with 10 bases sitting between them. There are 14 residues in the CDR3. Library preparation (for TCRbeta) was performed with unique molecular identifiers. TCRdb redid the calling of the PCR reads with MiXCR, one entry per CDR3 protein. The sample includes 230,000 or so distinct CDR3 sequences, 12% of them seen just once. V usage is TRBV5-1 and J usage is TRBJ2-7, with D tentatively TRBD1 (6 bases). This sequence originates from a human donor who donated a stem cell graft to a child with acute lymphoblastic leukemia. This specimen consisted of PBMCs from the stem cell graft donor, obtained from the stem cell graft. The CDR3 sequence is CASSYDRSSYEQYF. The CDR3 DNA is TGCGCCAGCAGCTACGACAGGAGCTCCTACGAGCAGTACTTC.